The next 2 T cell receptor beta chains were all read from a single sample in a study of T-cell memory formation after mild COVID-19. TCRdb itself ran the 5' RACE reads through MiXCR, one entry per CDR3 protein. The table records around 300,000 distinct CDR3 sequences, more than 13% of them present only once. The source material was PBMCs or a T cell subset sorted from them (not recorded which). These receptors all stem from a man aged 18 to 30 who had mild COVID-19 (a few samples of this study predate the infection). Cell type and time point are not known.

The CDR3 nucleotides read TGTGCCAGCAGCCACAAATCCCCCTACAATGAGCAGTTCTTC. The encoded protein is CASSHKSPYNEQFF. J is TRBJ2-1 and V is TRBV11-3; D call uncertain. CDR1 is SGHNT and CDR2 is YENEEA in the germline V gene. The CDR3 runs to 14 residues. Trimming left V 5 bases short and J 2 bases short, with 10 bases between.

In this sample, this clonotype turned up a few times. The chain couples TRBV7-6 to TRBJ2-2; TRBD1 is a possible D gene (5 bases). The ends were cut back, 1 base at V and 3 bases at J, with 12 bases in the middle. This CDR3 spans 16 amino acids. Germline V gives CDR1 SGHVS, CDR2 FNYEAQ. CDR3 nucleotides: TGTGCCAGCAGCTTAGTCGCAGGGTCGGACACCGGGGAGCTGTTTTTT. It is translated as CASSLVAGSDTGELFF.